This T cell receptor (beta chain) was identified in a study of T cells in Graves' hyperthyroidism and ophthalmopathy. Findings and caveats of the study: Model predictions of ophthalmopathy came a median approximately seven months before onset.

CDR1 is SGHRS, CDR2 YFSETQ, per germline. This CDR3 contains 16 residues. J was trimmed by 7 bases and V by 0 bases; bases with no gene match: 8. From RNA transcripts, TCR beta CDR3 regions were amplified. An initial round of RT-PCR targeting the TCR CDR3 relied on the HTBI primer set. MiXCR was run by TCRdb on the multiplex PCR reads, yielding one entry per CDR3 protein. In the table there are roughly 750,000 distinct CDR3 sequences, over 15% of which are singletons. Diagnoses were established using clinical symptoms, serum thyroxine and TRAb, thyroid ultrasound and orbital computed tomography. PBMCs were derived from roughly 10 ml fresh peripheral blood. Notes on this clonotype: Antigen: not known.

The chain uses TRBV5-1 and TRBJ2-1; 9 nucleotides align to TRBD1. The clonotype originates from a man between 18 and 35 years old with Graves' hyperthyroidism. Sequencing was done on a sample of blood. CDR3 DNA: TGCGCCAGCAGCTTGGGGACCGGGACAGGGTTGAATGAGCAGTTCTTC. The encoded protein is CASSLGTGTGLNEQFF.